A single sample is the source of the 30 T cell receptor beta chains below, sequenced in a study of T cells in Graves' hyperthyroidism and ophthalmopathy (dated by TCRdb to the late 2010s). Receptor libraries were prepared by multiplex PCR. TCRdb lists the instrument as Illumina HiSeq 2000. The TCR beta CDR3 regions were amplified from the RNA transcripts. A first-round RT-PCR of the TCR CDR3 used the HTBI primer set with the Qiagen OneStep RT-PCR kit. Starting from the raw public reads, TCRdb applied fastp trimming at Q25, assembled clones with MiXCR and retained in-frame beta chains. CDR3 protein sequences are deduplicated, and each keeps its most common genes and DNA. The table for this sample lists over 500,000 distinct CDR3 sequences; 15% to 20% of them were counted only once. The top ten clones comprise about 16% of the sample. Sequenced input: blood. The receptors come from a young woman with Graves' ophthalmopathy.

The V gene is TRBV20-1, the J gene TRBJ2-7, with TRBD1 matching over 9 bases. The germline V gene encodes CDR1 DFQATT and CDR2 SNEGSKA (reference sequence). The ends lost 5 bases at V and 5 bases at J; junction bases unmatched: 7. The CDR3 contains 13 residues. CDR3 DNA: TGCAGTGCTGCCCGTGGGACAGGGAACGAGCAGTACTTC. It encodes CSAARGTGNEQYF.

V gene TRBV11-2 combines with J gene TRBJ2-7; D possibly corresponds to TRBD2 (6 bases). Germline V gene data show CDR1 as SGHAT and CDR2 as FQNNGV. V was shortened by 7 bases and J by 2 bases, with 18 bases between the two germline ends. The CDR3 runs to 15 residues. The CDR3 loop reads CASTPGVGTPYEQYF. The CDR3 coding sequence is TGTGCCAGCACCCCTGGCGTCGGGACTCCCTACGAGCAGTACTTC.

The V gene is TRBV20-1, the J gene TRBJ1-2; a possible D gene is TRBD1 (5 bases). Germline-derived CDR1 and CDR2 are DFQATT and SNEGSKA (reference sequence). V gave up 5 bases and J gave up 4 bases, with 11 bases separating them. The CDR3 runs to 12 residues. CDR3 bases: TGCAGTGCTGTCCTCGGGACCTATGGCTACACCTTC. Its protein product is CSAVLGTYGYTF.

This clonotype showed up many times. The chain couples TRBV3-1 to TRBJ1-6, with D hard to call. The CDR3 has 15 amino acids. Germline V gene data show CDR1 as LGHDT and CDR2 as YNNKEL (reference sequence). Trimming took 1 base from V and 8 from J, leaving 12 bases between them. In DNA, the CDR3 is TGTGCCAGCAGCCAAGGGGCCCTTAGGGATTCACCCCTCCACTTT. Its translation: CASSQGALRDSPLHF.

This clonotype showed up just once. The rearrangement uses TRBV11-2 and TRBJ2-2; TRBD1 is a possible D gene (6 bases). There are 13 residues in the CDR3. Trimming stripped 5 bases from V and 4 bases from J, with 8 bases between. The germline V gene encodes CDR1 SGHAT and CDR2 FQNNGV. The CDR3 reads CASSRGITGELFF. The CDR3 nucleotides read TGTGCCAGCAGCAGGGGGATCACCGGGGAGCTGTTTTTT.

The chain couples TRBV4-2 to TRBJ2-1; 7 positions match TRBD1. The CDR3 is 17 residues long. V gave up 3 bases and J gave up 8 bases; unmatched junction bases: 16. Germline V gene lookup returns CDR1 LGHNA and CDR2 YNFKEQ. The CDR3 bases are TGTGCCAGCAGCCATAACAGGGGAGTCCATGATCTGGATGAGCAGTTCTTC. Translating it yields CASSHNRGVHDLDEQFF.

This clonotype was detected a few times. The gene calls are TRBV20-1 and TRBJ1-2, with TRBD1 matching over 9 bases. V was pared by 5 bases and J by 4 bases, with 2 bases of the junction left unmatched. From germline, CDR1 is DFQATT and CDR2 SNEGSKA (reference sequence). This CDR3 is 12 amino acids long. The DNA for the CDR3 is TGCAGTGCTTTACAGGGGGCCTATGGCTACACCTTC. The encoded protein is CSALQGAYGYTF.

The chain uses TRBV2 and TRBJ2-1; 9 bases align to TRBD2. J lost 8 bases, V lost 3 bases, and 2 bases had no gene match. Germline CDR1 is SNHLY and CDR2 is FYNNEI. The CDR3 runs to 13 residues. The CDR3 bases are TGTGCCAGCAGTGATGCGGGGGGGGATGAGCAGTTCTTC. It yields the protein CASSDAGGDEQFF. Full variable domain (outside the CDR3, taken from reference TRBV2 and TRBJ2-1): EPEVTQTPSHQVTQMGQEVILRCVPISNHLYFYWYRQILGQKVEFLVSFYNNEISEKSEIFDDQFSVERPDGSNFTLKIRSTKLEDSAMYFCASSDAGGDEQFFGPGTRLTVL.

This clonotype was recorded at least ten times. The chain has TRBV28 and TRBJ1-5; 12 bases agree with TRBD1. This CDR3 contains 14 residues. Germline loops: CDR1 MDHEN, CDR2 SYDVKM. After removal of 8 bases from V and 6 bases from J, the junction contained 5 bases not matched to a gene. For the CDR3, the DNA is TGTGCCAGCTTGGGACAGGGGGCTGGTCAGCCCCAGCATTTT. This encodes CASLGQGAGQPQHF.

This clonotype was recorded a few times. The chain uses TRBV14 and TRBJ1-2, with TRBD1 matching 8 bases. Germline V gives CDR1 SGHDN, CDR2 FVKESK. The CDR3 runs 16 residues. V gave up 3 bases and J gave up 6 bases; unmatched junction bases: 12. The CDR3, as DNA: TGTGCCAGCAGCCACCCCGTCCGGGACAGGCTCGATGGCTACACCTTC. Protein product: CASSHPVRDRLDGYTF.

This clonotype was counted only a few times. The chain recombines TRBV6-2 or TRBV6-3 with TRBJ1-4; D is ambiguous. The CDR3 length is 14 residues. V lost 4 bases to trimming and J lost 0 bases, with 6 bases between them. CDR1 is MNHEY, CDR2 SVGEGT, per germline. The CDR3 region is CASSSPATNEKLFF. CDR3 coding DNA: TGTGCCAGCAGTTCGCCTGCAACTAATGAAAAACTGTTTTTT.

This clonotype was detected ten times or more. The CDR3 protein is CASSFRLGNSPLHF. Written as DNA, the CDR3 is TGTGCCAGCAGTTTTCGGCTGGGGAATTCACCCCTCCACTTT. The rearrangement links TRBV28 to TRBJ1-6; D unclear. The CDR3 extends over 14 amino acids. CDR1 and CDR2 from the germline V gene are MDHEN and SYDVKM. V was cut by 3 bases and J by 7 bases, with 10 bases left in between.

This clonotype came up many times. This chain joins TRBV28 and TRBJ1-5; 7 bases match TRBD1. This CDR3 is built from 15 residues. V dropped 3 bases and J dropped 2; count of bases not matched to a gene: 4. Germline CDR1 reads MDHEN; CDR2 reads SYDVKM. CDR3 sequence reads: CASSLSGQGNQPQHF. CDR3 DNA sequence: TGTGCCAGCAGTTTGTCCGGACAGGGCAATCAGCCCCAGCATTTT.

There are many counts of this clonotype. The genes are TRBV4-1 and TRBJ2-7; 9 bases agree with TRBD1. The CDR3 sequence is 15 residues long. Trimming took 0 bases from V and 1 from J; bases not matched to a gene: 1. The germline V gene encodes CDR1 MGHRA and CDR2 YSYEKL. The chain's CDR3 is CASSQEGTGSYEQYF. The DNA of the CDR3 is TGCGCCAGCAGCCAAGAAGGGACAGGGTCCTACGAGCAGTACTTC.

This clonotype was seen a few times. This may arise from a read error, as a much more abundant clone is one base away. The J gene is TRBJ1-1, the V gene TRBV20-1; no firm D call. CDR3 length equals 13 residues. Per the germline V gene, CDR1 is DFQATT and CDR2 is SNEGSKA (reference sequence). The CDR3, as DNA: TGCAGTGCTAGAGAGGGGTGGAACACTGAAACTTTCTTT. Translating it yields CSAREGWNTETFF.

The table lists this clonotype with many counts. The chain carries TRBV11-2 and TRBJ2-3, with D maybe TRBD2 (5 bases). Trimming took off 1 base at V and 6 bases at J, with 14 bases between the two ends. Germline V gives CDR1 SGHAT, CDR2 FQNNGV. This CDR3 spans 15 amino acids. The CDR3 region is CASSLASGVGDTQYF. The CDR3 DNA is TGTGCCAGCAGCTTAGCCAGCGGCGTGGGGGATACGCAGTATTTT. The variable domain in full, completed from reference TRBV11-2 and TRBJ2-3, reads EAGVAQSPRYKIIEKRQSVAFWCNPISGHATLYWYQQILGQGPKLLIQFQNNGVVDDSQLPKDRFSAERLKGVDSTLKIQPAKLEDSAVYLCASSLASGVGDTQYFGPGTRLTVL.

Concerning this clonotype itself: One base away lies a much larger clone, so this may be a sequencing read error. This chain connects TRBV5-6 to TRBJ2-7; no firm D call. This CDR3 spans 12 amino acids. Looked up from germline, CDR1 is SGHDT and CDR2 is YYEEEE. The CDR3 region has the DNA TGTACCAGCAGAAAAGAGCACTACGAGCAGTACTTC. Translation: CTSRKEHYEQYF. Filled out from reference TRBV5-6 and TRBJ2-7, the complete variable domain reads DAGVTQSPTHLIKTRGQQVTLRCSPKSGHDTVSWYQQALGQGPQFIFQYYEEEERQRGNFPDRFSGHQFPNYSSELNVNALLLGDSALYLCTSRKEHYEQYFGPGTRLTVT.

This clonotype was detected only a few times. CDR3 sequence reads: CASSFLTDSNTEAFF. CDR3 nucleotides: TGTGCCAGCAGCTTTTTAACAGATTCGAACACTGAAGCTTTCTTT. The chain joins TRBV5-6 to TRBJ1-1; D remains unclear. The CDR3 contains 15 residues. The germline gives CDR1 SGHDT, CDR2 YYEEEE. The germline V and J ends were trimmed by 2 bases and 1 base, with 12 bases remaining between them.

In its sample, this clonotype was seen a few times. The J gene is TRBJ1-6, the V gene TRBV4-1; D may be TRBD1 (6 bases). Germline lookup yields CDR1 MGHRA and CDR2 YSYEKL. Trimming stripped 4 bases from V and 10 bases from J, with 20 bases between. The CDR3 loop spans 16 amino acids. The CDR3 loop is CASSPWGGGAGSPLHF. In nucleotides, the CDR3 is TGCGCCAGCAGCCCGTGGGGCGGGGGCGCCGGATCACCCCTCCACTTT.

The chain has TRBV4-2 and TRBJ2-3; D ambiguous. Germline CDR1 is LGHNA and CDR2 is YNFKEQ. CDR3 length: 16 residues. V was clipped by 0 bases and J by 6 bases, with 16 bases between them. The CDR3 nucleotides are TGTGCCAGCAGCCAAGATCCCCGTGCCTTCACGGATACGCAGTATTTT. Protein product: CASSQDPRAFTDTQYF.

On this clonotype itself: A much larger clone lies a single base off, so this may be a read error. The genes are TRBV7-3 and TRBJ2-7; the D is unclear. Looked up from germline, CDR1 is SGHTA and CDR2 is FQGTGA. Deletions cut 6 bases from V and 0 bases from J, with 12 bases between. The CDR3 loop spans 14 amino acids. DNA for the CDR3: TGTGCCAGCAGAACGGACGGCACCTCCTACGAGCAGTACTTC. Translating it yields CASRTDGTSYEQYF.

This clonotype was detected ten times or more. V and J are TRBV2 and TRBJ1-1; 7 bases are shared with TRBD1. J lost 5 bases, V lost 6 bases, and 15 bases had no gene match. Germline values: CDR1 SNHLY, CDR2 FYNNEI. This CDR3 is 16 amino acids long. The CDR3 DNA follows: TGTGCCAGCAGCCCGACAGGGTGGGGGTATGTGACTGAAGCTTTCTTT. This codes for CASSPTGWGYVTEAFF. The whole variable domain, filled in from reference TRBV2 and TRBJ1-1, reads EPEVTQTPSHQVTQMGQEVILRCVPISNHLYFYWYRQILGQKVEFLVSFYNNEISEKSEIFDDQFSVERPDGSNFTLKIRSTKLEDSAMYFCASSPTGWGYVTEAFFGQGTRLTVV.

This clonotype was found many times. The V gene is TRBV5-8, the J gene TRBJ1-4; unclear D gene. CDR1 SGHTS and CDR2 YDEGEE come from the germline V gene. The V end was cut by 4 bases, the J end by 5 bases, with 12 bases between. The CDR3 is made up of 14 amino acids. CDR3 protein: CASSPGRNNEKLFF. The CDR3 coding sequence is TGTGCCAGCAGCCCCGGACGGAACAATGAAAAACTGTTTTTT. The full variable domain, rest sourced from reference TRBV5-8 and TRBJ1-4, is EAGVTQSPTHLIKTRGQQATLRCSPISGHTSVYWYQQALGLGLQFLLWYDEGEERNRGNFPPRFSGRQFPNYSSELNVNALELEDSALYLCASSPGRNNEKLFFGSGTQLSVL.

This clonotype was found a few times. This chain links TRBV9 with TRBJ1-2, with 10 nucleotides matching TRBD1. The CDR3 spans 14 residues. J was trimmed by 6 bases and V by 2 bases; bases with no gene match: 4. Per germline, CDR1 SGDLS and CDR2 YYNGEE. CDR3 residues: CASSVTGTGDGYTF. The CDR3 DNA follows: TGTGCCAGCAGCGTCACCGGGACAGGGGATGGCTACACCTTC.

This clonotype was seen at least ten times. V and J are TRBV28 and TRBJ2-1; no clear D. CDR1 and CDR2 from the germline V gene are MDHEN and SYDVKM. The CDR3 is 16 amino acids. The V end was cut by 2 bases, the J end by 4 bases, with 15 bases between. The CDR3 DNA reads TGTGCCAGCAGTTTACGTTACCCAAGCCCGTACAATGAGCAGTTCTTC. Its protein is CASSLRYPSPYNEQFF.

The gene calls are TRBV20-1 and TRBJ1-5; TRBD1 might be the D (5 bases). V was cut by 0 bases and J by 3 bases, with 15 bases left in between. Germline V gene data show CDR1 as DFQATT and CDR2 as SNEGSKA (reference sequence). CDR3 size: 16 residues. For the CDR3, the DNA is TGCAGTGCTAGAGATCAGAGGGGCTCGTACAATCAGCCCCAGCATTTT. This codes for CSARDQRGSYNQPQHF.

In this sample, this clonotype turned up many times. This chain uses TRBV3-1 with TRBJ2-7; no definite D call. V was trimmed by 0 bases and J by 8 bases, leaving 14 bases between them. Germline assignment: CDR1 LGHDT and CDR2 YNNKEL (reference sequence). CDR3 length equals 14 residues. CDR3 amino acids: CASSQDLTAEKQYF. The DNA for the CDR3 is TGTGCCAGCAGCCAAGATTTAACAGCCGAAAAGCAGTACTTC.

CDR3 sequence (DNA): TGTGCCAGCAGCCCTTGGACTAGCGGGGAATACAATGAGCAGTTCTTC. Protein sequence: CASSPWTSGEYNEQFF. The V gene is TRBV14, the J gene TRBJ2-1; 12 nucleotides line up with TRBD2. Germline V gives CDR1 SGHDN, CDR2 FVKESK. The CDR3 spans 16 residues. Trimming cost V 4 bases and J 4 bases; bases outside gene matches: 5.

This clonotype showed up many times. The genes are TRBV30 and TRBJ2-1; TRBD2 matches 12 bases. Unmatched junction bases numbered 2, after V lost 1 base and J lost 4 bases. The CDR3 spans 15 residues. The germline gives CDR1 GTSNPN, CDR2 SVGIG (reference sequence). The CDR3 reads CAWSGGLAGYNEQFF. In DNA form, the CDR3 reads TGTGCCTGGAGTGGTGGACTAGCGGGGTACAATGAGCAGTTCTTC.

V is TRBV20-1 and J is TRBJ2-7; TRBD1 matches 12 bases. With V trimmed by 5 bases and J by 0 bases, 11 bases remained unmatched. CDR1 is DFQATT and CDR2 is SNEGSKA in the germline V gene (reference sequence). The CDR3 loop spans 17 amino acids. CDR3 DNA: TGCAGTGCTTCTCCGGGGACAGGGGGCTTAAGCTCCTACGAGCAGTACTTC. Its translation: CSASPGTGGLSSYEQYF.